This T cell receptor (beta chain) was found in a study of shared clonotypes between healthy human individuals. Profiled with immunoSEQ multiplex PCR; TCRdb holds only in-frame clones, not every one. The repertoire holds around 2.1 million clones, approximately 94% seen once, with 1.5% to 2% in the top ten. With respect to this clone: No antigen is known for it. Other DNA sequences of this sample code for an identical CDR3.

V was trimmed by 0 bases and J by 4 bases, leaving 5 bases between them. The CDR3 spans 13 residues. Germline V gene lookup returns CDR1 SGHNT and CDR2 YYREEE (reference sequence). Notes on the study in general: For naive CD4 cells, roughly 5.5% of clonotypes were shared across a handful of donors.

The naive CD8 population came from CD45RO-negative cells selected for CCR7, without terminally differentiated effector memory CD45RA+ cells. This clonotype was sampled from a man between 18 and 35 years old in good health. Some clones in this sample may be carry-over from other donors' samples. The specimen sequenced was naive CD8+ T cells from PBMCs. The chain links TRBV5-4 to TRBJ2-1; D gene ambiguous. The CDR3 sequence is CASSLGLYNEQFF. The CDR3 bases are TGTGCCAGCAGCTTGGGACTTTACAATGAGCAGTTCTTC. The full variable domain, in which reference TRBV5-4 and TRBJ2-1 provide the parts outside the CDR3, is ETGVTQSPTHLIKTRGQQVTLRCSSQSGHNTVSWYQQALGQGPQFIFQYYREEENGRGNFPPRFSGLQFPNYSSELNVNALELDDSALYLCASSLGLYNEQFFGPGTRLTVL.